One and the same sample provided the 26 T cell receptor beta chains below, sequenced in a study of T cell changes during pregnancy in multiple sclerosis. Data came from immunoSEQ multiplex PCR; TCRdb stores just in-frame clones and leaves some out. Of roughly 73,000 clones listed, 90% to 95% are singletons. Material: peripheral blood, obtained in the second trimester of pregnancy. Receptor source: a female donor in good health, enrolled as a control in a pregnancy study.

The rearrangement uses TRBV4-3 and TRBJ1-4, with 9 bases lining up with TRBD1. CDR3 length: 15 residues. V lost 0 bases, J lost 5 bases, and 1 base stayed unmatched. CDR1 and CDR2 from the germline V gene are LGHNA and YSLEER. This CDR3 reads CASSQEGQGNEKLFF. The DNA for the CDR3 is TGCGCCAGCAGCCAAGAAGGACAGGGGAATGAAAAACTGTTTTTT.

The genes are TRBV7-2 and TRBJ1-2; 8 bases agree with TRBD1. Germline CDR1 SGHTA, CDR2 FQGNSA. Trimming at V came to 1 base and at J to 4 bases, leaving 11 bases not matched to a gene. The CDR3 loop spans 17 amino acids. The CDR3 nucleotides read TGTGCCAGCAGCTTAGAACCTCAGGGGGCTGAGGTCTATGGCTACACCTTC. Translating gives CASSLEPQGAEVYGYTF.

The genes are TRBV7-3 and TRBJ1-1; possibly TRBD1 for D (5 bases). CDR3 size: 13 residues. V was shortened by 4 bases and J by 11 bases, with 17 bases between the two germline ends. The germline gives CDR1 SGHTA, CDR2 FQGTGA. The CDR3 spells CASSSNPGSGAFF. For the CDR3, the DNA is TGTGCCAGCAGCTCCAACCCAGGGTCCGGCGCTTTCTTT.

V and J are TRBV14 and TRBJ1-2; D is ambiguous. The CDR3 contains 13 residues. Trimming removed 1 base from V and 4 bases from J, with 7 bases in between. Germline CDR1 is SGHDN and CDR2 is FVKESK. The CDR3 coding sequence is TGTGCCAGCAGCCAAGCTCGGGGCTATGGCTACACCTTC. Amino acids: CASSQARGYGYTF.

The chain is built from TRBV7-8 and TRBJ2-7; D uncertain. The CDR3 runs 13 residues. Germline CDR1 SGHVS, CDR2 FQNEAQ. The V gene lost 1 base and the J gene lost 7 bases, with 11 bases spanning the gap. CDR3 in DNA: TGTGCCAGCAGCTTAGGCCGATCTAAGGAGCAGTACTTC. The encoded protein is CASSLGRSKEQYF.

The chain employs TRBV27 and TRBJ2-7; tentatively, D is TRBD1 (6 bases). The V gene's germline CDR1 is MNHEY and CDR2 SMNVEV (reference sequence). Trimming took off 4 bases at V and 6 bases at J, with 16 bases between the two ends. This CDR3 has 14 amino acids. The CDR3 sequence: CASSSPGVHTEQYF. The CDR3 DNA reads as TGTGCCAGCAGTTCCCCAGGGGTCCATACCGAGCAGTACTTC.

CDR3 nucleotides: TGTGCCACCGAAGGGCAGGGTGGGGACACTGAAGCTTTCTTT. Translating it yields CATEGQGGDTEAFF. The chain combines TRBV15 with TRBJ1-1; possibly TRBD1 for D (5 bases). The germline CDR1 and CDR2 sequences are LNHNV and YYDKDF (reference sequence). The V end lost 8 bases, the J end lost 3 bases, and 16 bases lay between the germline ends. The CDR3 has 14 residues.

The chain employs TRBV6-6 and TRBJ1-1; a weak D match, TRBD1 (5 bases). The V and J ends lost 8 bases and 0 bases respectively, with 19 bases between them. The CDR3 is 16 amino acids. CDR1 is MNHNY, CDR2 SVGAGI, per germline (reference sequence). As DNA, the CDR3 is TGTGCCAGCGGCACAATGGGGCGGGGATTGAACACTGAAGCTTTCTTT. Translation: CASGTMGRGLNTEAFF.

The V and J genes are TRBV10-1 and TRBJ1-2; possible D gene TRBD1, 5 bases. Germline CDR1 WNHNN, CDR2 SYGVQD (reference sequence). The ends were cut back, 2 bases at V and 4 bases at J, with 14 bases in the middle. The CDR3 covers 15 residues. The CDR3 DNA is TGCGCCAGCAGTGAGGACGGGGGTCCCCTCTATGGCTACACCTTC. Residues: CASSEDGGPLYGYTF.

The V and J genes are TRBV14 and TRBJ2-7; a weak D match, TRBD1 (6 bases). V gave up 4 bases and J gave up 2 bases, with 9 bases separating them. The germline V gene encodes CDR1 SGHDN and CDR2 FVKESK. There are 13 residues in the CDR3. Written as DNA, the CDR3 is TGTGCCAGCAGCCCGGACAGAACCTACGAGCAGTACTTC. This gives the protein CASSPDRTYEQYF.

The V and J genes are TRBV4-2 and TRBJ2-3; maybe TRBD1 (5 bases). V lost 1 base, J lost 2 bases, and 16 bases lay in between. Germline lookup yields CDR1 LGHNA and CDR2 YNFKEQ. CDR3 length: 17 amino acids. This CDR3 is CASSQVRSAGATDTQYF. The CDR3 bases are TGTGCCAGCAGCCAAGTTAGGTCGGCTGGGGCCACAGATACGCAGTATTTT.

V and J are TRBV9 and TRBJ2-7; TRBD2 might be the D (5 bases). CDR1 and CDR2 from the germline V gene are SGDLS and YYNGEE. Trimming took off 7 bases at V and 2 bases at J, with 16 bases between the two ends. This CDR3 comprises 14 residues. The CDR3 protein is CASATGERAYEQYF. CDR3 nucleotide sequence: TGTGCCAGCGCGACCGGGGAAAGGGCCTACGAGCAGTACTTC.

The chain has TRBV11-2 and TRBJ1-1; D not certain. V was pared by 2 bases and J by 6 bases, with 10 bases between. Germline values: CDR1 SGHAT, CDR2 FQNNGV. The CDR3 has 13 residues. Written as DNA, the CDR3 is TGTGCCAGCAGCTTACGGGGAGGAGCTGAAGCTTTCTTT. It codes for CASSLRGGAEAFF. The entire variable domain, with the rest obtained from reference TRBV11-2 and TRBJ1-1, is as follows: EAGVAQSPRYKIIEKRQSVAFWCNPISGHATLYWYQQILGQGPKLLIQFQNNGVVDDSQLPKDRFSAERLKGVDSTLKIQPAKLEDSAVYLCASSLRGGAEAFFGQGTRLTVV.

J is TRBJ2-2 and V is TRBV6-4; D perhaps matches TRBD2 (5 bases). The V gene lost 2 bases and the J gene lost 1 base, with 8 bases spanning the gap. Germline-derived CDR1 and CDR2 are MRHNA and SNTAGT. The CDR3 totals 15 residues. CDR3 in amino acids: CASSDGRGNTGELFF. CDR3 nucleotide sequence: TGTGCCAGCAGTGACGGGAGAGGGAACACCGGGGAGCTGTTTTTT.

This rearrangement joins TRBV6-1 to TRBJ2-7, with a tentative D call TRBD2 (6 bases). The CDR3 spans 15 residues. The V end was cut by 7 bases, the J end by 3 bases, with 19 bases between. CDR1 and CDR2 from the germline V gene are MNHNS and SASEGT. The CDR3 DNA reads as TGTGCCAGCACTCTAGCCGGGGGACCCAGCTACGAGCAGTACTTC. Its translation: CASTLAGGPSYEQYF.

The V and J genes are TRBV7-9 and TRBJ1-1; tentative D call: TRBD1 (5 bases). Germline V gives CDR1 SEHNR, CDR2 FQNEAQ (reference sequence). The CDR3 extends over 13 amino acids. Trimming removed 5 bases from V and 7 bases from J, with 14 bases in between. Here the CDR3 reads CASSPPGGDEAFF. CDR3 coding DNA: TGTGCCAGCAGCCCCCCGGGGGGAGATGAAGCTTTCTTT.

Here the CDR3 DNA reads TGTGCCAGCAGCCGACAGAATTCACCCCTCCACTTT. This translates into CASSRQNSPLHF. The rearrangement links TRBV4-2 to TRBJ1-6; a possible D gene is TRBD1 (5 bases). Germline lookup yields CDR1 LGHNA and CDR2 YNFKEQ. The CDR3 is made up of 12 amino acids. Trimming took 4 bases from V and 7 from J, leaving 5 bases between them.

The V call is TRBV18, the J call TRBJ1-1, with 9 bases matching TRBD1. The CDR3 is 16 amino acids. The V gene's germline CDR1 is KGHSH and CDR2 LQKENI. V lost 2 bases to trimming and J lost 2 bases; unmatched junction nucleotides: 6. The CDR3 loop is CASSPLGQGHNTEAFF. As DNA, the CDR3 is TGTGCCAGCTCACCATTGGGACAGGGCCACAACACTGAAGCTTTCTTT.

The chain is built from TRBV4-1 and TRBJ2-5; a possible D gene is TRBD1 (5 bases). The germline V and J ends were trimmed by 1 base and 4 bases, with 13 bases remaining between them. From germline, CDR1 is MGHRA and CDR2 YSYEKL. This CDR3 contains 15 residues. CDR3 protein: CASSQGAGSGETQYF. The CDR3, as DNA: TGCGCCAGCAGCCAAGGGGCAGGGTCCGGAGAGACCCAGTACTTC.

The genes are TRBV29-1 and TRBJ2-3; 9 positions agree with TRBD2. The CDR3 loop spans 12 amino acids. The J segment lost 8 bases and the V segment lost 3 bases, leaving 3 bases of the junction unmatched. Germline assignment: CDR1 SQVTM and CDR2 ANQGSEA. The DNA for the CDR3 is TGCAGCGTTGAGGGACTAGCCGGTACGCAGTATTTT. This gives the protein CSVEGLAGTQYF.

The genes are TRBV14 and TRBJ1-5, with D perhaps TRBD1 (5 bases). The CDR3 contains 16 residues. CDR1 is SGHDN, CDR2 FVKESK, per germline. V was clipped by 1 base and J by 2 bases, with 12 bases between them. The chain's CDR3 is CASSQGSGTGNQPQHF. The DNA for the CDR3 is TGTGCCAGCAGCCAAGGGAGCGGGACGGGCAATCAGCCCCAGCATTTT.

The chain joins TRBV14 to TRBJ1-6; weak D call: TRBD1 (5 bases). The CDR3 spans 17 residues. V lost 2 bases and J 5 bases, leaving 16 bases between the germline ends. The V gene's germline CDR1 is SGHDN and CDR2 FVKESK. In DNA form, the CDR3 reads TGTGCCAGCAGCCAACTAGGGCAGGGTATGGATAATTCACCCCTCCACTTT. Translating gives CASSQLGQGMDNSPLHF.

This clone was seen a few times. This sequence joins TRBV28 and TRBJ2-7; no reliable D call. The CDR3 loop spans 13 amino acids. Germline CDR1 and CDR2: MDHEN and SYDVKM. V lost 6 bases and J 5 bases, leaving 14 bases between the germline ends. For the CDR3, the DNA is TGTGCCAGCAGGGGCGCTGTGTTCCACGAGCAGTACTTC. Protein product: CASRGAVFHEQYF. Full variable domain (outside the CDR3, taken from reference TRBV28 and TRBJ2-7): DVKVTQSSRYLVKRTGEKVFLECVQDMDHENMFWYRQDPGLGLRLIYFSYDVKMKEKGDIPEGYSVSREKKERFSLILESASTNQTSMYLCASRGAVFHEQYFGPGTRLTVT.

The chain links TRBV9 to TRBJ1-1; no clear D. Trimming took off 0 bases at V and 1 base at J, with 10 bases between the two ends. The CDR3 runs 15 residues. Germline V CDR1 and CDR2: SGDLS, YYNGEE. CDR3 coding DNA: TGTGCCAGCAGCGTAGGATCGAGGGAGAACACTGAAGCTTTCTTT. Translated: CASSVGSRENTEAFF.

The chain recombines TRBV2 with TRBJ1-4; TRBD1 matches at 10 bases. This CDR3 has 17 amino acids. Germline-derived CDR1 and CDR2 are SNHLY and FYNNEI. The junction had 6 bases not matched to a gene; V was cut back by 0 bases and J by 5 bases. CDR3 in amino acids: CASSEALMGQGNEKLFF. In DNA, the CDR3 is TGTGCCAGCAGTGAAGCGCTTATGGGACAGGGGAATGAAAAACTGTTTTTT.

The V and J genes are TRBV19 and TRBJ1-2, with D maybe TRBD1 (5 bases). The CDR3 is 12 amino acids. With 4 bases removed from V and 12 bases from J, the gap between germline ends came to 15 bases. Germline loops: CDR1 LNHDA, CDR2 SQIVND (reference sequence). Here the CDR3 reads CASSSRREENTF. DNA for the CDR3: TGTGCCAGTAGTAGCCGCAGGGAAGAGAACACCTTC.